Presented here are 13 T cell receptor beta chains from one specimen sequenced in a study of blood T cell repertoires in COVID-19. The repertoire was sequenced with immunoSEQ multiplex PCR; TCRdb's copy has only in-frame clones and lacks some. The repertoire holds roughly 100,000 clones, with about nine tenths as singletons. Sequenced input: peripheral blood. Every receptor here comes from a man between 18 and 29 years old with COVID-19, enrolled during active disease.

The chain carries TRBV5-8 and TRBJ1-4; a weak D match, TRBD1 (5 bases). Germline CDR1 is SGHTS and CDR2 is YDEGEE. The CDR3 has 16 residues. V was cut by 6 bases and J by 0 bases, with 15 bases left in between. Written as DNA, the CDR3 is TGTGCCAGCACGTTGGGGGGGTACGCAACTAATGAAAAACTGTTTTTT. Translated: CASTLGGYATNEKLFF.

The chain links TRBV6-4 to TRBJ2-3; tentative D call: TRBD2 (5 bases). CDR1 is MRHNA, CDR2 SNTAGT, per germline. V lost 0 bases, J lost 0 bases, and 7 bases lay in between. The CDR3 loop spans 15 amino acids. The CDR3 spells CASSDSGDSTDTQYF. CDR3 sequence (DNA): TGTGCCAGCAGTGACTCCGGGGATAGCACAGATACGCAGTATTTT.

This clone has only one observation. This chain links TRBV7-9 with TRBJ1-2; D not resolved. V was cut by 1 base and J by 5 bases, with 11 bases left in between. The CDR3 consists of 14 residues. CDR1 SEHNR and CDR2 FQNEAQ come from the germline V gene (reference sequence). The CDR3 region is CASSLVVPPYGYTF. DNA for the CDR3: TGTGCCAGCAGCTTAGTAGTACCTCCGTATGGCTACACCTTC.

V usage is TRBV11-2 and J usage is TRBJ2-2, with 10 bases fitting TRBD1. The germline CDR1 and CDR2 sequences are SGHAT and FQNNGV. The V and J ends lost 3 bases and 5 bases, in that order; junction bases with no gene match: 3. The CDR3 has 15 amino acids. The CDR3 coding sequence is TGTGCCAGCAGCTTGACAGGGGGCTGGACCGGGGAGCTGTTTTTT. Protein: CASSLTGGWTGELFF.

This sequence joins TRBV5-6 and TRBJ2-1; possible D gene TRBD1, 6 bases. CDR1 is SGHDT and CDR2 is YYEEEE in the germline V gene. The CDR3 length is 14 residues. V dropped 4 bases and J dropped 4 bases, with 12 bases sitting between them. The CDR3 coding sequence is TGTGCCAGCAGCACGGACAGATCTTACAATGAGCAGTTCTTC. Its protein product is CASSTDRSYNEQFF.

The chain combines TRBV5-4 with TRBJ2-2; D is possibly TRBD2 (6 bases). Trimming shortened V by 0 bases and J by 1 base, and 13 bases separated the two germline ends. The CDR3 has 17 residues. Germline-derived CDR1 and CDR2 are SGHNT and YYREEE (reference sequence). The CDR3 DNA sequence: TGTGCCAGCAGCTTGGAGGAGGGACGCAGGAACACCGGGGAGCTGTTTTTT. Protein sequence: CASSLEEGRRNTGELFF. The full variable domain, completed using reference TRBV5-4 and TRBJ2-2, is ETGVTQSPTHLIKTRGQQVTLRCSSQSGHNTVSWYQQALGQGPQFIFQYYREEENGRGNFPPRFSGLQFPNYSSELNVNALELDDSALYLCASSLEEGRRNTGELFFGEGSRLTVL.

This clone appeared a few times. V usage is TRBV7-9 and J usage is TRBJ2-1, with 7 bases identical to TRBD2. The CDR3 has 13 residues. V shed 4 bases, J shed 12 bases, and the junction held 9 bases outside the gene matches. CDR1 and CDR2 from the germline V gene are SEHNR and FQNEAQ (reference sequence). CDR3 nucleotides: TGTGCCAGCAGCTCGGGACTACCCTTGGGGCAGTTCTTC. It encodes CASSSGLPLGQFF.

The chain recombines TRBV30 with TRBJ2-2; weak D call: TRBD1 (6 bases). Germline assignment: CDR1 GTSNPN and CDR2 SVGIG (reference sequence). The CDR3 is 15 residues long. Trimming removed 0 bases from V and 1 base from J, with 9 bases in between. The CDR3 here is CAWSVARGNTGELFF. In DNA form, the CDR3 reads TGTGCCTGGAGTGTTGCCAGGGGGAACACCGGGGAGCTGTTTTTT.

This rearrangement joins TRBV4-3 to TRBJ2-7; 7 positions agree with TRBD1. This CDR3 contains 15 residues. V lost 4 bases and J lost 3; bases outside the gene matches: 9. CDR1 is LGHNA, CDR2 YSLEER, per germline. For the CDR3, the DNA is TGCGCCAGCAGCCTTCGACAGGGTTGGGGCTACGAGCAGTACTTC. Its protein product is CASSLRQGWGYEQYF.

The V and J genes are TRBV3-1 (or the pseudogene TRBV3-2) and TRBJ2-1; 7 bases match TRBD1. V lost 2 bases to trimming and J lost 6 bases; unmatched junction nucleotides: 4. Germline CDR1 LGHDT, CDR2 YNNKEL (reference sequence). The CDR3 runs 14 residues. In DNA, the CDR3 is TGTGCCAGCAGCCAACTCCGGGACAGCAATGAGCAGTTCTTC. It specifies CASSQLRDSNEQFF.

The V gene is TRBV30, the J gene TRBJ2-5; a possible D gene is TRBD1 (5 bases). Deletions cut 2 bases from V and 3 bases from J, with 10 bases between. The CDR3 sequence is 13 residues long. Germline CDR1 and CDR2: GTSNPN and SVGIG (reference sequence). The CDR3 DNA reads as TGTGCCTGGAGTCTGGGGCTAGAAGAGACCCAGTACTTC. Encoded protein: CAWSLGLEETQYF.

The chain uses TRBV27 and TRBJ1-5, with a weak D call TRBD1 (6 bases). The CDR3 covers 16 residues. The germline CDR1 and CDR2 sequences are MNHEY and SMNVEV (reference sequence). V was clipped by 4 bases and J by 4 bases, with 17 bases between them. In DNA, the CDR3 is TGTGCCAGCAGTTCGCTAACGACAGGCGCAAATCAGCCCCAGCATTTT. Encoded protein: CASSSLTTGANQPQHF.

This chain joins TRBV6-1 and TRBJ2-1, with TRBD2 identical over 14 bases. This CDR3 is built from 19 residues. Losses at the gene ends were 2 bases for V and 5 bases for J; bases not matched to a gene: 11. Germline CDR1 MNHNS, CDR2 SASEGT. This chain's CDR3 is CASSERGTSGRGGHNEQFF. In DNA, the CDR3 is TGTGCCAGCAGTGAACGAGGGACTAGCGGGAGAGGTGGCCACAATGAGCAGTTCTTC.